One and the same sample provided the 4 T cell receptor beta chains below, sequenced in a study of blood T cell repertoires in COVID-19. Sequenced by immunoSEQ multiplex PCR; TCRdb stores in-frame clones only, minus some. This table has about 80,000 clones, around 76% appearing once. Specimen: peripheral blood. These receptors all come from a human donor in a cohort sampled during active COVID-19.

The chain links TRBV24-1 to TRBJ2-1, with a possible D match to TRBD2 (5 bases). CDR1 and CDR2 from the germline V gene are KGHDR and SFDVKD. V lost 5 bases, J lost 6 bases, and 13 bases lay in between. CDR3 length: 14 residues. The CDR3 DNA follows: TGTGCCACCAGTGGCAGAGGGAGTGGCAATGAGCAGTTCTTC. This translates into CATSGRGSGNEQFF.

The chain has TRBV6-1 and TRBJ2-7, with 7 bases lining up with TRBD2. V was clipped by 2 bases and J by 2 bases; unmatched bases: 6. This CDR3 spans 15 amino acids. Looked up from germline, CDR1 is MNHNS and CDR2 is SASEGT. The CDR3 nucleotides read TGTGCCAGCAGTGAAAGTAAGGCGGGGGCCTACGAGCAGTACTTC. Translation: CASSESKAGAYEQYF.

The chain links TRBV24-1 to TRBJ2-3; maybe TRBD1 (5 bases). V lost 7 bases to trimming and J lost 0 bases, with 16 bases between them. This CDR3 spans 16 amino acids. Germline-derived CDR1 and CDR2 are KGHDR and SFDVKD. The CDR3 loop reads CATRSGISGSTDTQYF. As DNA, the CDR3 is TGTGCCACCAGGTCAGGGATTTCGGGTAGCACAGATACGCAGTATTTT.

This chain uses TRBV10-3 with TRBJ1-2; TRBD1 is a possible D gene (5 bases). Deletions cut 3 bases from V and 7 bases from J, with 24 bases between. The CDR3 extends over 17 amino acids. Germline loops: CDR1 ENHRY, CDR2 SYGVKD. CDR3 coding DNA: TGTGCCATCAGTGATGACGACAGCCACATTAAAGATCGTGGCTACACCTTC. Translating it yields CAISDDDSHIKDRGYTF.